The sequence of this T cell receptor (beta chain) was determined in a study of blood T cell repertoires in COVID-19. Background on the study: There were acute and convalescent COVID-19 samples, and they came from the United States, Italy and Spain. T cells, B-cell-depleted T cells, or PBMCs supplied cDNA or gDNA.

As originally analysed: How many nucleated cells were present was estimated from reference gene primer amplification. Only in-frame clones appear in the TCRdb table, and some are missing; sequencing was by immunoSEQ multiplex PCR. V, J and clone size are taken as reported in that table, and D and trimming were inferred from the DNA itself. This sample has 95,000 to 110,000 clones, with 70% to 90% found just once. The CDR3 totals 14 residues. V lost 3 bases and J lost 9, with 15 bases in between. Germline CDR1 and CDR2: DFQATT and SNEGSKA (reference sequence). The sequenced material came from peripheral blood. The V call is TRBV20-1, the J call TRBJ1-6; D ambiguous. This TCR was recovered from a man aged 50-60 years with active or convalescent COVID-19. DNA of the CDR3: TGCAGTGCTAGTGATTGGCTGGAGAGTTCACCCCTCCACTTT. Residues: CSASDWLESSPLHF.